This T cell receptor (beta chain) was obtained from a study of OX40 agonist ivuxolimab in advanced cancers. Overall study context: In this cohort, patients received ivuxolimab, an agonistic anti-OX40 (CD134) antibody.

Whole-study results and caveats: Which antigen the expanded peripheral T cells recognized is unknown.

Drawing of blood for sampling happened at baseline, at cycle 4 day 1, and at cycle 7 day 1. Worth noting for this clone: Its antigen is unknown.

Repertoires were generated with immunoSEQ multiplex PCR, while TCRdb's copy carries only in-frame clones and drops some. This table holds over 65,000 clones, about 86% found once. This CDR3 is 13 amino acids long. Trimming stripped 1 base from V and 7 bases from J, with 9 bases between. From germline, CDR1 is SGHDT and CDR2 YYEEEE. The input for sequencing was CD4+ or CD8+ T cells sorted from blood, taken in a trial of the OX40 agonist ivuxolimab. The rearrangement links TRBV5-6 to TRBJ2-1; possibly TRBD1 or TRBD2 for D (5 bases each). The source is an adult with an advanced solid tumor such as melanoma, head and neck, liver or kidney cancer. The CDR3 coding sequence is TGTGCCAGCAGCTTGATTGGGGGAAATGAGCAGTTCTTC. Protein: CASSLIGGNEQFF.